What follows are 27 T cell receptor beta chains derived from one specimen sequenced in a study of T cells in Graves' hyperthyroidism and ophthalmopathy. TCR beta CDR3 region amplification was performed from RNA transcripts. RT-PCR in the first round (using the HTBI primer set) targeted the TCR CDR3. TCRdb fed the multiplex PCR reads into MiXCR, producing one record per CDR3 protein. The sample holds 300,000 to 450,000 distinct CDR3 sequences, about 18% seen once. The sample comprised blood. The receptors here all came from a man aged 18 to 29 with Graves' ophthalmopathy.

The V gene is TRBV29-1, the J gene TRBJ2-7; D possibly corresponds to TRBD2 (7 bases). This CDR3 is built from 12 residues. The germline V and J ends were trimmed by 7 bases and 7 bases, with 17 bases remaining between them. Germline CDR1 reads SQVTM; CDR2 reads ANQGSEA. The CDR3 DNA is TGCAGCGCCATTGGGGGGGGCGGGGAGCAGTACTTC. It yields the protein CSAIGGGGEQYF.

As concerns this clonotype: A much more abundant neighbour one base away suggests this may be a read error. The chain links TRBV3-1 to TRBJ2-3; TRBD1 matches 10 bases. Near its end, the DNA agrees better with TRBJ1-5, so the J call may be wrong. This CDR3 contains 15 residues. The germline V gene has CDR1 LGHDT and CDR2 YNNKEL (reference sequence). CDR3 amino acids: CASSRPGQGLGTQHF. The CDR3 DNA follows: TGTGCCAGCAGCCGCCCGGGACAGGGGCTTGGTACGCAGCATTTT.

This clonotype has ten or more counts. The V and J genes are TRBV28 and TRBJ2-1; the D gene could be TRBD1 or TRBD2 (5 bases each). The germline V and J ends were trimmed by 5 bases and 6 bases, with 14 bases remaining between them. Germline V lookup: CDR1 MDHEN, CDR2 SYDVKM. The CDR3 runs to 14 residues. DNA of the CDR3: TGTGCCAGCAGTCCCCCCTCCGGGGCCAATGAGCAGTTCTTC. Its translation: CASSPPSGANEQFF.

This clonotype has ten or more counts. CDR3 in amino acids: CASSPGLTTDTQYF. The CDR3, as DNA: TGTGCCAGCAGCCCTGGACTAACAACAGATACGCAGTATTTT. The rearrangement joins TRBV7-3 to TRBJ2-3; D is possibly TRBD2 (6 bases). Germline-derived CDR1 and CDR2 are SGHTA and FQGTGA. This CDR3 has 14 amino acids. The germline V and J ends were trimmed by 5 bases and 3 bases, with 12 bases remaining between them.

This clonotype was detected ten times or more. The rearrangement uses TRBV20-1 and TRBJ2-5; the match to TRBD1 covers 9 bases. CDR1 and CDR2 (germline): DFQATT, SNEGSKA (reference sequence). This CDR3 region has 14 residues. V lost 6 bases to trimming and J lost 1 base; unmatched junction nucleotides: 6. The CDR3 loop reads CSAPTGGSQETQYF. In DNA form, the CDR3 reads TGCAGTGCACCAACAGGGGGCAGCCAAGAGACCCAGTACTTC.

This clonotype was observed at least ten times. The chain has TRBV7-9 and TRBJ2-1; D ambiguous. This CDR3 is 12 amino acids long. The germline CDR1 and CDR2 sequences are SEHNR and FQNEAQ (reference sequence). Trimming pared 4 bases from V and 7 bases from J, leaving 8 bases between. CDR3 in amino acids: CASSWYSNEQFF. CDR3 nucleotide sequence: TGTGCCAGCAGCTGGTACTCGAATGAGCAGTTCTTC.

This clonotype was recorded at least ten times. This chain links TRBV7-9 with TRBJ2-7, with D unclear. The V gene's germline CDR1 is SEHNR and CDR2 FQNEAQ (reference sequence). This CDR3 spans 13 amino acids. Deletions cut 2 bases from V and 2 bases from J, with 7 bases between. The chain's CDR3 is CASSLIPPYEQYF. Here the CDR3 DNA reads TGTGCCAGCAGCTTAATTCCTCCCTACGAGCAGTACTTC.

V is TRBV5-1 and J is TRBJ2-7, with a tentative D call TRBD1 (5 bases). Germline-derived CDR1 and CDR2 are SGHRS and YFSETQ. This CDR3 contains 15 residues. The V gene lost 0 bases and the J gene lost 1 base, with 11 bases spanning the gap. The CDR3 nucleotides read TGCGCCAGCAGCTTGGGGGCGACAGAGTCCTACGAGCAGTACTTC. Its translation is CASSLGATESYEQYF. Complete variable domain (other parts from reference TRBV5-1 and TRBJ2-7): KAGVTQTPRYLIKTRGQQVTLSCSPISGHRSVSWYQQTPGQGLQFLFEYFSETQRNKGNFPGRFSGRQFSNSRSEMNVSTLELGDSALYLCASSLGATESYEQYFGPGTRLTVT.

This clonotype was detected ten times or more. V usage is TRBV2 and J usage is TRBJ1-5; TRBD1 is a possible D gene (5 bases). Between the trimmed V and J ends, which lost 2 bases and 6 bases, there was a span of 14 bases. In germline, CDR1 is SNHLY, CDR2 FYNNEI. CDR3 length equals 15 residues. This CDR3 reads CASSEWSGGSQPQHF. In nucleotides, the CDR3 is TGTGCCAGCAGTGAATGGTCGGGGGGTAGTCAGCCCCAGCATTTT.

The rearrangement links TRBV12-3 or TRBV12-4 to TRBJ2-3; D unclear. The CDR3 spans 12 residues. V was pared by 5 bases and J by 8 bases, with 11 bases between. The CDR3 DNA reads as TGTGCCAGCAGTCAGTCGGTAGCTACGCAGTATTTT. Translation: CASSQSVATQYF.

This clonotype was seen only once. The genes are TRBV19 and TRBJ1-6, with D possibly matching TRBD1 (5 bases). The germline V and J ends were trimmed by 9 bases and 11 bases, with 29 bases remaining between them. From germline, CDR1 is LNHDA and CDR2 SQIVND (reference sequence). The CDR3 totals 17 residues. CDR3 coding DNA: TGTGCCAGCACGGATTCCCCGGGACTGGCGGTTTTGGCACCCCTCCACTTT. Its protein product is CASTDSPGLAVLAPLHF.

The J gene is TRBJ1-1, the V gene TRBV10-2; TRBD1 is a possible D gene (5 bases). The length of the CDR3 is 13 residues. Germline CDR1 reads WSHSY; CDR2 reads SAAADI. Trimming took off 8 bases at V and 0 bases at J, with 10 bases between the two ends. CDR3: CASLAGMNTEAFF. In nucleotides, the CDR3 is TGCGCCAGCCTCGCAGGGATGAACACTGAAGCTTTCTTT.

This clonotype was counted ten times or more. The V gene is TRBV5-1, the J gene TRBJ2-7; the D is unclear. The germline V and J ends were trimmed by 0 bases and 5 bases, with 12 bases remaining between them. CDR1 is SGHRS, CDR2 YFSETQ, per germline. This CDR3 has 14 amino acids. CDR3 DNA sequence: TGCGCCAGCAGCTTGGCCTTGGGTGAGGACGAGCAGTACTTC. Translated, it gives CASSLALGEDEQYF.

This CDR3 reads CASRDRTSGGDEQYF. The CDR3 nucleotides read TGTGCCAGCAGGGATCGGACTAGCGGGGGGGACGAGCAGTACTTC. The chain joins TRBV2 to TRBJ2-7; 15 positions match TRBD2. Germline loops: CDR1 SNHLY, CDR2 FYNNEI. V was clipped by 6 bases and J by 5 bases; unmatched bases: 5. The CDR3 is 15 amino acids.

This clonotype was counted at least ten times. CDR3 in amino acids: CASSGEGLGEKLFF. In DNA form, the CDR3 reads TGTGCCAGCAGCGGTGAGGGTTTGGGTGAAAAACTGTTTTTT. The chain couples TRBV9 to TRBJ1-4; D gene uncertain. Germline CDR1 reads SGDLS; CDR2 reads YYNGEE. V lost 3 bases and J 7 bases, leaving 13 bases between the germline ends. CDR3 length: 14 amino acids.

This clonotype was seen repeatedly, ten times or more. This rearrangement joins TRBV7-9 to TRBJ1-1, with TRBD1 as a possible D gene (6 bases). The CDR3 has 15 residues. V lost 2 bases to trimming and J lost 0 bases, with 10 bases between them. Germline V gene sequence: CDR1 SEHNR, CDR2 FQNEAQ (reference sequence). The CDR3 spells CASSLPAGVNTEAFF. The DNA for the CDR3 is TGTGCCAGCAGCTTACCGGCAGGGGTGAACACTGAAGCTTTCTTT.

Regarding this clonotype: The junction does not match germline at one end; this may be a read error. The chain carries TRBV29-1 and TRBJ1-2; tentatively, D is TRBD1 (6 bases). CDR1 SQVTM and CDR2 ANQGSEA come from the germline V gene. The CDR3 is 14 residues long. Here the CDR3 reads CSIESAGEGYGYTF. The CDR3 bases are TGCAGCATTGAATCGGCAGGGGAGGGCTATGGCTACACCTTC.

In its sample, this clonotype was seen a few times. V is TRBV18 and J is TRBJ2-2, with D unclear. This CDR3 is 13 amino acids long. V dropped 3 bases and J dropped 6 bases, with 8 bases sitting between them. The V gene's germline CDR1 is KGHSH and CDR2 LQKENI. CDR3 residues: CASSPLQPGELFF. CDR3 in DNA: TGTGCCAGCTCACCGCTACAGCCCGGGGAGCTGTTTTTT.

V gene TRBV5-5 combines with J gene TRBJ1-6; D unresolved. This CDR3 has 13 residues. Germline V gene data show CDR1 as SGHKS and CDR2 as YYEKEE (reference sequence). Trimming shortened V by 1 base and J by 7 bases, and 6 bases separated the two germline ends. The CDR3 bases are TGTGCCAGCAGCTTGACCCCGAATTCACCCCTCCACTTT. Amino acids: CASSLTPNSPLHF.

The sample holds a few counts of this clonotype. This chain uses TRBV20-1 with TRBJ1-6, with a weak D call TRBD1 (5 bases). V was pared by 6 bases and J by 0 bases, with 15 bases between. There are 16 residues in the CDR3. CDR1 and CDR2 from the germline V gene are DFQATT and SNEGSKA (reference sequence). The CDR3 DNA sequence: TGCAGTGCCCTCCGACAGACTAGCTCCTATAATTCACCCCTCCACTTT. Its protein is CSALRQTSSYNSPLHF.

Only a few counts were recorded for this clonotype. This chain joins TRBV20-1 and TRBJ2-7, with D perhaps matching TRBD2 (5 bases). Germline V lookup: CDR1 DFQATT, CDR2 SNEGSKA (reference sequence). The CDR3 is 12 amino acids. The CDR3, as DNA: TGCAGCCTCCCGAGAGGGTCCAACGAGCAGTACTTC. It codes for CSLPRGSNEQYF.

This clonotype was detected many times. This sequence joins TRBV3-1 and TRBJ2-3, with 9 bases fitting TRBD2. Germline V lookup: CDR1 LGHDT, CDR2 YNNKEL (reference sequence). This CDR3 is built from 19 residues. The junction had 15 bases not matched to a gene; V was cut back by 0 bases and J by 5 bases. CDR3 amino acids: CASSQDQLAGFLPRDTQYF. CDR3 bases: TGTGCCAGCAGCCAAGATCAGCTAGCGGGGTTTCTGCCGCGAGATACGCAGTATTTT.

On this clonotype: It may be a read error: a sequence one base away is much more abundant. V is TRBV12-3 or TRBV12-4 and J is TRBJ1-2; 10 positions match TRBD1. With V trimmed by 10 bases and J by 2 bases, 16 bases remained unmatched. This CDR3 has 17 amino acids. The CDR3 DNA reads TGTGCCAACAGCCGGGGTAGGACAGGGGGACCAAACTATGGCTACACCTTC. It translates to CANSRGRTGGPNYGYTF.

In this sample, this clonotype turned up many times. CDR3 loop: CASSLGRGRETQYF. The CDR3 nucleotides read TGTGCCAGCAGTCTAGGACGGGGCAGGGAGACCCAGTACTTC. The V call is TRBV12-3 or TRBV12-4, the J call TRBJ2-5; the D gene could be TRBD1 or TRBD2 (5 bases each). The CDR3 runs 14 residues. The V and J ends lost 5 bases and 5 bases respectively, with 15 bases between them.

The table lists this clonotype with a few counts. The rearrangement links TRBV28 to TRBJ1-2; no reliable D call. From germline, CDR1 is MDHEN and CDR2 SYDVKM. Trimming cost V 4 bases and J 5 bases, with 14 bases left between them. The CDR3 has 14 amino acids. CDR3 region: CASSSLDEWYGYTF. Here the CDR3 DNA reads TGTGCCAGCAGTTCCTTAGACGAGTGGTATGGCTACACCTTC.

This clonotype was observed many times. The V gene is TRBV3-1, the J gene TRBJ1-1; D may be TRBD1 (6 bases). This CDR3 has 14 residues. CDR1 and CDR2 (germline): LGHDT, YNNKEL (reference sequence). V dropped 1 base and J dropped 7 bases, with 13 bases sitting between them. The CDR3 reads CASSQVRGRFEAFF. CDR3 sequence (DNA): TGTGCCAGCAGCCAAGTGCGGGGGCGCTTTGAAGCTTTCTTT.

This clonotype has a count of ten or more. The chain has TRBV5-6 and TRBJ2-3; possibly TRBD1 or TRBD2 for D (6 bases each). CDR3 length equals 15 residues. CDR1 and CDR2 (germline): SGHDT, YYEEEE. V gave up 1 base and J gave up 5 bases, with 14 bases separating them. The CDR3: CASSLPIGGKDTQYF. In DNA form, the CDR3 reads TGTGCCAGCAGCTTGCCCATAGGGGGGAAAGATACGCAGTATTTT.